The subject of this entry is one T cell receptor (beta chain). Generated by immunoSEQ multiplex PCR, the TCRdb table keeps only in-frame clones and is missing some. This sample carries about 2 million clones, over 85% of them seen once, and the ten largest clones take more than 0.1%. The data stem from a study of shared clonotypes between healthy human individuals. CDR3 length: 15 amino acids. Trimming pared 4 bases from V and 6 bases from J, leaving 18 bases between. Germline V gene lookup returns CDR1 MDHEN and CDR2 SYDVKM. The chain links TRBV28 to TRBJ2-5; TRBD1 or TRBD2 may be the D gene (6 bases each). This receptor was taken from a young man in good health. The sequenced sample consisted of naive CD4+ T cells sorted from blood. Subset: CD45RA+ positively selected. The CDR3 DNA is TGTGCCAGCAGTTCCTTTGGGGGGCTGGGAAAGACCCAGTACTTC. Translating gives CASSSFGGLGKTQYF.